Reported below is one T cell receptor beta chain. This entry belongs to a study of blood T cell repertoires in COVID-19. Study-wide background: COVID-19 samples, acute and convalescent, were from the United States, Italy and Spain. Sample material is recorded as cDNA or gDNA derived from T cells, B-cell-depleted T cells, or PBMCs.

The CDR3 contains 16 residues. CDR1 SGHVS and CDR2 FQNEAQ come from the germline V gene. The V end was cut by 1 base, the J end by 7 bases, with 19 bases between. Original processing methods: Reference gene primer amplification gave nucleated cell count estimates. Clones were sequenced by immunoSEQ multiplex PCR, and TCRdb holds only the in-frame ones, with some missing. V, J and clone size were drawn from that table, and D and trimming were deduced from the DNA. Here the sample spans 140,000 or so clones, more than 80% being singletons. The chain joins TRBV7-8 to TRBJ1-2; a possible D gene is TRBD1 (5 bases). The sequenced material came from peripheral blood. This sequence was found in a woman older than 75 with acute or convalescent COVID-19. CDR3 nucleotide sequence: TGTGCCAGCAGCTTAGATCGGATTGAGGTCGGGGGTGGCTACACCTTC. Protein sequence: CASSLDRIEVGGGYTF.